These 14 T cell receptor beta chains were all obtained from the same sample, sequenced in a study of cytomegalovirus exposure and HLA in healthy donors. A multiplex PCR was run with 60 Vbeta primers and 13 Jbeta primers. The protocol was immunoSEQ multiplex PCR, while the TCRdb copy is restricted to in-frame clones and leaves out a portion. In the table there are over 100,000 clones, around 8.5% of which are singletons. The sequenced sample consisted of PBMCs. These TCRs come from a man aged 35 to 55 in good health and CMV-seronegative.

This clone came up a few times. V and J are TRBV9 and TRBJ2-1; 8 nucleotides line up with TRBD2. The ends lost 4 bases at V and 0 bases at J; junction bases unmatched: 3. The CDR3 is made up of 15 amino acids. The V gene's germline CDR1 is SGDLS and CDR2 YYNGEE. CDR3 protein: CASSPGGGSYNEQFF. Written as DNA, the CDR3 is TGTGCCAGCAGCCCCGGGGGGGGCTCCTACAATGAGCAGTTCTTC.

CDR3 sequence (DNA): TGTGCCAGCAGCTATACCGACAGATACACAGATACGCAGTATTTT. Protein product: CASSYTDRYTDTQYF. The chain has TRBV5-5 and TRBJ2-3, with D possibly matching TRBD1 (5 bases). Trimming cost V 3 bases and J 2 bases, with 13 bases left between them. Per the germline V gene, CDR1 is SGHKS and CDR2 is YYEKEE (reference sequence). The CDR3 is made up of 15 amino acids.

The rearrangement uses TRBV6-8 and TRBJ2-5, with 9 bases matching TRBD1. Germline trimming cut 2 bases from V and 4 bases from J; bases unmatched to any gene: 5. From germline, CDR1 is MNHGY and CDR2 SAAAGT. The CDR3 length is 15 residues. The CDR3 loop reads CASSYRDREGETQYF. The DNA of the CDR3 is TGTGCCAGCAGTTACCGGGACAGGGAGGGAGAGACCCAGTACTTC.

The chain uses TRBV5-1 and TRBJ2-2, with 7 bases identical to TRBD2. V lost 0 bases and J lost 3; bases outside the gene matches: 5. The CDR3 runs to 16 residues. Germline CDR1 reads SGHRS; CDR2 reads YFSETQ. The CDR3, as DNA: TGCGCCAGCAGCTTGGCGGCGGGGGACCACACCGGGGAGCTGTTTTTT. It codes for CASSLAAGDHTGELFF.

In its sample, this clone was seen a few times. The rearrangement links TRBV6-6 to TRBJ1-2; D is undetermined. There are 14 residues in the CDR3. Germline CDR1 MNHNY, CDR2 SVGAGI (reference sequence). V lost 5 bases to trimming and J lost 8 bases, with 18 bases between them. The CDR3 DNA reads as TGTGCCAGCAGTCTTCTTGCTCCCGGGAGAGGCTACACCTTC. Translated: CASSLLAPGRGYTF.

The chain combines TRBV30 with TRBJ1-1, with TRBD1 matching over 8 bases. The CDR3 spans 15 residues. The germline CDR1 and CDR2 sequences are GTSNPN and SVGIG (reference sequence). The ends lost 8 bases at V and 5 bases at J; junction bases unmatched: 16. CDR3 sequence reads: CAEESETGAFTEAFF. The CDR3 DNA follows: TGTGCCGAGGAGTCCGAGACAGGGGCCTTTACTGAAGCTTTCTTT.

This clone was counted between two and nine times. J is TRBJ1-1 and V is TRBV27; 7 bases are shared with TRBD1. This CDR3 is built from 13 residues. The V and J ends lost 6 bases and 6 bases, in that order; junction bases with no gene match: 7. Germline V gene sequence: CDR1 MNHEY, CDR2 SMNVEV (reference sequence). CDR3 nucleotide sequence: TGTGCCAGCAGGATTTCACAGGGGTCTGAAGCTTTCTTT. Translated, it gives CASRISQGSEAFF.

This clone was observed a few times. This chain links TRBV7-2 with TRBJ1-1; D remains unclear. This CDR3 region has 14 residues. Germline V gives CDR1 SGHTA, CDR2 FQGNSA. Trimming shortened V by 3 bases and J by 3 bases, and 11 bases separated the two germline ends. Written as DNA, the CDR3 is TGTGCCAGCAGCTTCCGAGGTACCCACACTGAAGCTTTCTTT. Amino acids: CASSFRGTHTEAFF.

The chain links TRBV5-6 to TRBJ1-2, with no clear D. Germline V gene sequence: CDR1 SGHDT, CDR2 YYEEEE. This CDR3 spans 14 amino acids. Trimming removed 2 bases at V and 8 bases at J, with 16 bases between. The CDR3 region is CASSFETEGSGYTF. CDR3 DNA sequence: TGTGCCAGCAGCTTTGAGACGGAAGGGAGCGGCTACACCTTC.

The chain recombines TRBV6-6 with TRBJ1-2; D is perhaps TRBD1 (5 bases). CDR1 and CDR2 from the germline V gene are MNHNY and SVGAGI (reference sequence). This CDR3 is built from 16 residues. Deletions cut 0 bases from V and 2 bases from J, with 13 bases between. The CDR3 nucleotides read TGTGCCAGCAGTTACTCTATCGGCAGGGTGAACTATGGCTACACCTTC. Encoded protein: CASSYSIGRVNYGYTF.

This clone was counted only a few times. This chain uses TRBV6-6 with TRBJ1-5, with 7 bases lining up with TRBD1. The junction had 8 bases not matched to a gene; V was cut back by 6 bases and J by 3 bases. This CDR3 is built from 15 residues. Germline V lookup: CDR1 MNHNY, CDR2 SVGAGI (reference sequence). The CDR3 DNA reads TGTGCCAGCAGACTTGCACAGGGGTCCAATCAGCCCCAGCATTTT. It yields the protein CASRLAQGSNQPQHF.

The chain couples TRBV7-7 to TRBJ2-2, with 7 positions matching TRBD1. CDR1 SSHAT and CDR2 FNYEAQ come from the germline V gene (reference sequence). V shed 4 bases, J shed 2 bases, and the junction held 13 bases outside the gene matches. The CDR3 extends over 18 amino acids. In nucleotides, the CDR3 is TGTGCCAGCAGCTCGGGGACAGCTATTTTCCCAAACACCGGGGAGCTGTTTTTT. Amino acid sequence: CASSSGTAIFPNTGELFF.

The V and J genes are TRBV4-1 and TRBJ1-1; perhaps TRBD1 as D (5 bases). Germline-derived CDR1 and CDR2 are MGHRA and YSYEKL. The CDR3 length is 12 residues. Trimming cost V 9 bases and J 1 base, with 9 bases left between them. The DNA for the CDR3 is TGCGCCAGTTCCGGGGGGAACACTGAAGCTTTCTTT. Its translation is CASSGGNTEAFF.

This clone was detected only a few times. The rearrangement uses TRBV7-8 and TRBJ1-2; D possibly corresponds to TRBD1 (6 bases). Germline V gene lookup returns CDR1 SGHVS and CDR2 FQNEAQ. This CDR3 region has 12 residues. Trimming left V 3 bases short and J 6 bases short, with 8 bases between. The CDR3 sequence: CASSFTGNGYTF. Here the CDR3 DNA reads TGTGCCAGCAGCTTCACAGGGAATGGCTACACCTTC.